The 27 T cell receptor beta chains listed next were all sequenced from one sample in a study of OX40 agonist ivuxolimab in advanced cancers. The protocol was immunoSEQ multiplex PCR, while the TCRdb copy is restricted to in-frame clones and leaves out a portion. The sample carries 65,000 to 95,000 clones, around nine tenths recorded once. The starting material was CD4+ or CD8+ T cells sorted from blood, obtained in a trial of the OX40 agonist ivuxolimab. The receptor source for this set is an adult with an advanced solid tumor such as melanoma, head and neck, liver or kidney cancer.

This sequence joins TRBV30 and TRBJ1-5; D uncertain. Per germline, CDR1 GTSNPN and CDR2 SVGIG (reference sequence). The CDR3 covers 13 residues. Trimming shortened V by 0 bases and J by 6 bases, and 9 bases separated the two germline ends. This CDR3 reads CAWSVGRSQPQHF. The DNA of the CDR3 is TGTGCCTGGAGTGTCGGTAGATCTCAGCCCCAGCATTTT.

This chain links TRBV4-1 with TRBJ2-7, with D uncertain. The germline V gene encodes CDR1 MGHRA and CDR2 YSYEKL. Trimming removed 1 base from V and 13 bases from J, with 17 bases in between. CDR3 length equals 13 residues. DNA for the CDR3: TGCGCCAGCAGCCAAGGAGAAAGGTCTTTCCCTTACTTC. Its translation is CASSQGERSFPYF.

J is TRBJ1-1 and V is TRBV19; tentatively, D is TRBD1 (5 bases). Germline loops: CDR1 LNHDA, CDR2 SQIVND (reference sequence). This CDR3 contains 15 residues. Trimming shortened V by 7 bases and J by 1 base, and 16 bases separated the two germline ends. CDR3 in amino acids: CASTRYAGQNTEAFF. CDR3 in DNA: TGTGCCAGTACGCGTTATGCAGGGCAGAACACTGAAGCTTTCTTT.

This sequence joins TRBV7-8 and TRBJ2-7; 9 bases align to TRBD1. The CDR3 contains 17 residues. The V and J ends lost 5 bases and 3 bases, in that order; junction bases with no gene match: 14. Looked up from germline, CDR1 is SGHVS and CDR2 is FQNEAQ. The CDR3 is CASSDLDLLGQGYEQYF. For the CDR3, the DNA is TGTGCCAGCAGCGACCTTGACCTCTTGGGACAGGGCTACGAGCAGTACTTC.

The rearrangement uses TRBV7-9 and TRBJ1-4; D is possibly TRBD1 (5 bases). V was cut by 8 bases and J by 9 bases, with 25 bases left in between. There are 16 residues in the CDR3. In germline, CDR1 is SEHNR, CDR2 FQNEAQ (reference sequence). The CDR3 sequence: CASDDTGRGLGQKLFF. The DNA for the CDR3 is TGTGCCAGCGACGACACCGGCCGTGGGTTGGGGCAAAAACTGTTTTTT.

The chain couples TRBV28 to TRBJ2-7; D is unresolved. V was clipped by 0 bases and J by 4 bases, with 10 bases between them. The germline V gene has CDR1 MDHEN and CDR2 SYDVKM. The CDR3 contains 14 residues. The CDR3 DNA reads TGTGCCAGCAGTTTATGGGGGTCAGAATACGAGCAGTACTTC. Translated, it gives CASSLWGSEYEQYF.

The J gene is TRBJ1-1, the V gene TRBV27; D may be TRBD1 (5 bases). From germline, CDR1 is MNHEY and CDR2 SMNVEV (reference sequence). The CDR3 covers 14 residues. V lost 4 bases to trimming and J lost 2 bases, with 11 bases between them. Written as DNA, the CDR3 is TGTGCCAGCAGTTATTGGGGGGATAACACTGAAGCTTTCTTT. It is translated as CASSYWGDNTEAFF.

This sequence joins TRBV7-9 and TRBJ2-1; 9 nucleotides line up with TRBD1. Germline V gene data show CDR1 as SEHNR and CDR2 as FQNEAQ (reference sequence). V trimming: 0 bases; J trimming: 9 bases; junction bases outside the gene matches: 15. This CDR3 is 18 amino acids long. The DNA for the CDR3 is TGTGCCAGCAGCTTAGCGCCTGGGACAGGGTTTTCGAATACTGAGCAGTTCTTC. Its protein product is CASSLAPGTGFSNTEQFF.

This chain uses TRBV5-1 with TRBJ1-5; 7 bases are shared with TRBD1. CDR3 size: 13 residues. J was trimmed by 7 bases and V by 3 bases; bases with no gene match: 4. Germline values: CDR1 SGHRS, CDR2 YFSETQ. CDR3 residues: CASSWGTDQPQHF. CDR3 sequence (DNA): TGCGCCAGCAGCTGGGGGACAGACCAGCCCCAGCATTTT.

The chain recombines TRBV20-1 with TRBJ1-2, with no clear D. The CDR3 is 11 residues long. Germline assignment: CDR1 DFQATT and CDR2 SNEGSKA (reference sequence). Trimming stripped 1 base from V and 3 bases from J, with 3 bases between. The CDR3: CSARADYGYTF. The CDR3 region has the DNA TGCAGTGCTAGAGCTGACTATGGCTACACCTTC.

The V call is TRBV19, the J call TRBJ1-2, with D possibly being TRBD1 (5 bases). Germline-derived CDR1 and CDR2 are LNHDA and SQIVND (reference sequence). This CDR3 has 15 residues. With 1 base removed from V and 8 bases from J, the gap between germline ends came to 17 bases. As DNA, the CDR3 is TGTGCCAGTAGTATAGCTGTCGGGACCGCAGGCGGCTACACCTTC. It codes for CASSIAVGTAGGYTF.

The gene calls are TRBV5-6 and TRBJ1-2, with D perhaps matching TRBD1 (5 bases). Deletions cut 4 bases from V and 3 bases from J, with 13 bases between. CDR1 and CDR2 from the germline V gene are SGHDT and YYEEEE. The CDR3 is 14 amino acids. CDR3: CASSTGTGDYGYTF. CDR3 sequence (DNA): TGTGCCAGCAGCACGGGCACAGGAGACTATGGCTACACCTTC.

This sequence joins TRBV6-6 and TRBJ2-2, with D unclear. Germline CDR1 MNHNY, CDR2 SVGAGI (reference sequence). The CDR3 has 12 residues. With 3 bases removed from V and 5 bases from J, the gap between germline ends came to 4 bases. The CDR3 DNA sequence: TGTGCCAGCAGTTATGGGACCGGGGAGCTGTTTTTT. Amino acids: CASSYGTGELFF.

This clone appeared a single time. The chain recombines TRBV7-9 with TRBJ2-7; 7 bases align to TRBD1. There are 14 residues in the CDR3. With V trimmed by 5 bases and J by 0 bases, 4 bases remained unmatched. Per germline, CDR1 SEHNR and CDR2 FQNEAQ (reference sequence). For the CDR3, the DNA is TGTGCCAGCAGCGGGACAGTCGTCTCCTACGAGCAGTACTTC. Amino acid sequence: CASSGTVVSYEQYF. The entire variable domain, with the rest obtained from reference TRBV7-9 and TRBJ2-7, is as follows: DTGVSQNPRHKITKRGQNVTFRCDPISEHNRLYWYRQTLGQGPEFLTYFQNEAQLEKSRLLSDRFSAERPKGSFSTLEIQRTEQGDSAMYLCASSGTVVSYEQYFGPGTRLTVT.

The chain combines TRBV6-5 with TRBJ1-5; no clear D gene. Trimming removed 2 bases at V and 4 bases at J, with 6 bases between. Per germline, CDR1 MNHEY and CDR2 SVGAGI. The CDR3 is made up of 13 amino acids. The CDR3 region is CASSYGPNQPQHF. The CDR3 DNA reads as TGTGCCAGCAGTTACGGACCTAATCAGCCCCAGCATTTT.

In this sample, this clone turned up a few times. CDR3 nucleotide sequence: TGCGCCAGCAGCTTGGTTTCGAGGGATGAGCAGTTCTTC. It yields the protein CASSLVSRDEQFF. The V and J genes are TRBV5-1 and TRBJ2-1; D is possibly TRBD2 (5 bases). The V end was cut by 0 bases, the J end by 8 bases, with 9 bases between. This CDR3 has 13 amino acids. CDR1 is SGHRS, CDR2 YFSETQ, per germline.

Comments on this clone: This sample includes further DNA sequences coding for the same CDR3. CDR3 residues: CASSGDRGMNTEAFF. The CDR3 coding sequence is TGTGCCAGCAGCGGCGACAGGGGAATGAACACTGAAGCTTTCTTT. J is TRBJ1-1 and V is TRBV7-8; TRBD1 matches 8 bases. CDR1 and CDR2 from the germline V gene are SGHVS and FQNEAQ. Germline trimming cut 5 bases from V and 0 bases from J; bases unmatched to any gene: 5. There are 15 residues in the CDR3.

The sample holds a few counts of this clone. The chain carries TRBV28 and TRBJ2-6, with 9 bases identical to TRBD2. The CDR3 loop spans 19 amino acids. In germline, CDR1 is MDHEN, CDR2 SYDVKM. The V gene end was trimmed by 4 bases and the J gene end by 0 bases; junction bases not matched to a gene: 10. In DNA form, the CDR3 reads TGTGCCAGCAGTTCCAGACTAGCGGCATTAAGCTCTGGGGCCAACGTCCTGACTTTC. Its protein product is CASSSRLAALSSGANVLTF.

The V and J genes are TRBV10-3 and TRBJ2-1; D may be TRBD1 or TRBD2 (6 bases each). Deletions cut 3 bases from V and 6 bases from J, with 15 bases between. Per germline, CDR1 ENHRY and CDR2 SYGVKD. The CDR3 covers 15 residues. The CDR3: CAISERGRFGNEQFF. The CDR3 DNA sequence: TGTGCCATCAGTGAACGGGGGCGGTTCGGCAATGAGCAGTTCTTC.

This clone was observed at least ten times. This chain joins TRBV7-8 and TRBJ2-7, with D hard to call. Trimming stripped 5 bases from V and 3 bases from J, with 8 bases between. Germline loops: CDR1 SGHVS, CDR2 FQNEAQ. The CDR3 is 12 residues long. The CDR3 loop reads CASSLPLYEQYF. Written as DNA, the CDR3 is TGTGCCAGCAGCCTTCCCCTCTACGAGCAGTACTTC.

The rearrangement links TRBV5-5 to TRBJ2-1; 7 bases line up with TRBD2. The V gene end was trimmed by 4 bases and the J gene end by 2 bases; junction bases not matched to a gene: 9. CDR1 is SGHKS, CDR2 YYEKEE, per germline (reference sequence). CDR3 length: 16 residues. The CDR3 protein is CASSLMGRETYNEQFF. The CDR3 DNA sequence: TGTGCCAGCAGCCTCATGGGGCGGGAGACCTACAATGAGCAGTTCTTC. The full variable domain, completed using reference TRBV5-5 and TRBJ2-1, is DAGVTQSPTHLIKTRGQQVTLRCSPISGHKSVSWYQQVLGQGPQFIFQYYEKEERGRGNFPDRFSARQFPNYSSELNVNALLLGDSALYLCASSLMGRETYNEQFFGPGTRLTVL.

This chain uses TRBV30 with TRBJ2-5; D gene ambiguous. The DNA end favors TRBJ2-7, so the J call may be wrong. In germline, CDR1 is GTSNPN, CDR2 SVGIG (reference sequence). The CDR3 is made up of 12 amino acids. The DNA for the CDR3 is TGTGCCTGGAGCGCAACCTTCTACGAGCAGTACTTC. Translated: CAWSATFYEQYF.

This clone was found once. The V and J genes are TRBV9 and TRBJ1-2, with D unclear. CDR1 SGDLS and CDR2 YYNGEE come from the germline V gene. The CDR3 sequence is 14 residues long. V dropped 4 bases and J dropped 4 bases, with 14 bases sitting between them. CDR3 region: CASSPQGQPYGYTF. CDR3 coding DNA: TGTGCCAGCAGCCCCCAAGGGCAGCCCTATGGCTACACCTTC.

The chain has TRBV9 and TRBJ1-5; maybe TRBD1 (6 bases). Germline V gene data show CDR1 as SGDLS and CDR2 as YYNGEE. V was trimmed by 4 bases and J by 5 bases, leaving 10 bases between them. CDR3 length: 13 residues. Here the CDR3 reads CASSWGQDQPQHF. The CDR3 DNA follows: TGTGCCAGCAGCTGGGGACAAGATCAGCCCCAGCATTTT.

This clone showed up just once. J is TRBJ2-3 and V is TRBV7-9; 7 positions agree with TRBD1. The CDR3 covers 16 residues. The V segment lost 5 bases and the J segment 2 bases; nucleotides outside the gene matches: 10. Germline V gene data show CDR1 as SEHNR and CDR2 as FQNEAQ (reference sequence). The CDR3 protein is CASSRQGSRNTDTQYF. CDR3 DNA sequence: TGTGCCAGCAGCCGACAGGGCAGTAGAAACACAGATACGCAGTATTTT.

The V call is TRBV9, the J call TRBJ2-7, with 8 bases lining up with TRBD1. This CDR3 spans 15 amino acids. Losses at the gene ends were 0 bases for V and 4 bases for J; bases not matched to a gene: 6. Germline-derived CDR1 and CDR2 are SGDLS and YYNGEE. The CDR3 sequence is CASSVGTGIVYEQYF. The CDR3, as DNA: TGTGCCAGCAGCGTAGGGACAGGGATTGTGTACGAGCAGTACTTC.

Turning to this clone: Other nucleotide sequences from this sample produce the same CDR3. The genes are TRBV18 and TRBJ2-5; D possibly corresponds to TRBD2 (6 bases). The CDR3 runs 13 residues. V was cut by 3 bases and J by 2 bases, with 7 bases left in between. CDR1 and CDR2 (germline): KGHSH, LQKENI. The CDR3 reads CASSPGGQETQYF. CDR3 nucleotide sequence: TGTGCCAGCTCACCGGGGGGTCAAGAGACCCAGTACTTC.